The 15 T cell receptor beta chains reported below all come from one sample, sequenced in a study of cytomegalovirus exposure and HLA in healthy donors. Sequencing was performed with immunoSEQ multiplex PCR; in TCRdb, only in-frame clones are kept and a portion is missing. The data show some 50,000 clones, with 94% seen just once and about 7.8% held by the top ten. Sequencing was done on a sample of PBMCs. Receptor source: a woman under 30 in good health and CMV-seropositive.

This rearrangement joins TRBV9 to TRBJ2-3; TRBD1 matches at 9 bases. This CDR3 spans 17 amino acids. CDR1 is SGDLS and CDR2 is YYNGEE in the germline V gene. After removal of 1 base from V and 2 bases from J, the junction contained 8 bases not matched to a gene. The CDR3 DNA follows: TGTGCCAGCAGCGTACCCCCCGGGACAGGGCCCACAGATACGCAGTATTTT. As protein: CASSVPPGTGPTDTQYF.

This sequence joins TRBV19 and TRBJ2-7; 7 bases agree with TRBD1. Trimming cost V 3 bases and J 2 bases; bases outside gene matches: 4. CDR1 and CDR2 (germline): LNHDA, SQIVND (reference sequence). The CDR3 is 14 residues long. CDR3 amino acids: CASSIRTGPYEQYF. The CDR3 nucleotides are TGTGCCAGTAGTATCCGGACAGGTCCCTACGAGCAGTACTTC.

The rearrangement uses TRBV6-6 and TRBJ2-7; D might be TRBD2 (7 bases). Trimming took 6 bases from V and 0 from J, leaving 18 bases between them. The germline V gene has CDR1 MNHNY and CDR2 SVGAGI (reference sequence). CDR3 length: 16 residues. CDR3 sequence: CASSSSGGAHSYEQYF. CDR3 nucleotides: TGTGCCAGCAGCTCAAGTGGGGGGGCTCACTCCTACGAGCAGTACTTC.

By share, this clone ranks as medium-sized. This chain connects TRBV6-1 to TRBJ2-2; no definite D call. Germline V gene sequence: CDR1 MNHNS, CDR2 SASEGT. There are 15 residues in the CDR3. The V gene lost 2 bases and the J gene lost 4 bases, with 11 bases spanning the gap. The CDR3: CASSESAGTTGELFF. The CDR3 DNA follows: TGTGCCAGCAGTGAATCGGCAGGCACCACCGGGGAGCTGTTTTTT.

The J gene is TRBJ1-1, the V gene TRBV7-9; 7 bases are shared with TRBD1. Losses at the gene ends were 5 bases for V and 4 bases for J; bases not matched to a gene: 4. The germline V gene has CDR1 SEHNR and CDR2 FQNEAQ (reference sequence). The CDR3 length is 13 residues. CDR3 protein: CASSPQGRTEAFF. DNA for the CDR3: TGTGCCAGCAGCCCACAGGGGCGCACTGAAGCTTTCTTT.

This clone was recorded a few times. DNA of the CDR3: TGTGCCAGCAGTTCCACTAGGCGGAACACCGGGGAGCTGTTTTTT. It encodes CASSSTRRNTGELFF. The V and J genes are TRBV28 and TRBJ2-2, with a weak D call TRBD2 (5 bases). Trimming took 4 bases from V and 1 from J, leaving 10 bases between them. Germline V gene lookup returns CDR1 MDHEN and CDR2 SYDVKM. The CDR3 is made up of 15 amino acids.

The CDR3 region is CASSVLDTQYF. The CDR3 coding sequence is TGTGCCAGCAGCGTTCTGGATACGCAGTATTTT. The chain combines TRBV9 with TRBJ2-3; no reliable D call. The CDR3 contains 11 residues. The germline V gene has CDR1 SGDLS and CDR2 YYNGEE. The germline V and J ends were trimmed by 2 bases and 6 bases, with 4 bases remaining between them.

This clone was seen only a few times. The V and J genes are TRBV7-8 and TRBJ1-5; 7 bases agree with TRBD1. The CDR3 length is 16 residues. The germline V gene encodes CDR1 SGHVS and CDR2 FQNEAQ. The V gene end was trimmed by 1 base and the J gene end by 4 bases; junction bases not matched to a gene: 7. For the CDR3, the DNA is TGTGCCAGCAGCTTAGGTCAGGGGGTAAGGAATCAGCCCCAGCATTTT. Its protein product is CASSLGQGVRNQPQHF.

With respect to this clone: At one boundary the junction diverges from the germline segment, which might be a read error. The J gene is TRBJ2-5, the V gene TRBV11-2; the match to TRBD2 covers 7 bases. CDR1 is SGHAT and CDR2 is FQNNGV in the germline V gene. CDR3 length: 14 amino acids. The CDR3 region has the DNA TGTGCCAGCAGGTTAGCGGGTGGAGGTGAGACCCAGTACTTC. Its protein product is CASRLAGGGETQYF.

V usage is TRBV7-8 and J usage is TRBJ2-7, with D perhaps matching TRBD2 (6 bases). V shed 3 bases and J shed 3 bases, with 9 bases lying between them. Germline V gives CDR1 SGHVS, CDR2 FQNEAQ. The CDR3 extends over 13 amino acids. In DNA, the CDR3 is TGTGCCAGCAGCTTTGGGGGGAACTACGAGCAGTACTTC. It encodes CASSFGGNYEQYF.

The genes are TRBV4-3 and TRBJ1-3, with 9 bases identical to TRBD1. The V segment lost 4 bases and the J segment 2 bases; nucleotides outside the gene matches: 6. CDR3 size: 16 residues. The germline gives CDR1 LGHNA, CDR2 YSLEER. The CDR3, as DNA: TGCGCCAGCAGCCTCGGGACAGGGCTCGCTGGAAACACCATATATTTT. The encoded protein is CASSLGTGLAGNTIYF.

The rearrangement uses TRBV10-2 and TRBJ2-1, with D hard to call. V lost 3 bases, J lost 5 bases, and 11 bases lay in between. Germline V gives CDR1 WSHSY, CDR2 SAAADI. The CDR3 is made up of 14 amino acids. CDR3 nucleotide sequence: TGCGCCAGCAGTGATTTGGCACAGAACAATGAGCAGTTCTTC. It specifies CASSDLAQNNEQFF.

J is TRBJ1-2 and V is TRBV5-1; D perhaps matches TRBD1 (6 bases). Trimming shortened V by 0 bases and J by 12 bases, and 12 bases separated the two germline ends. This CDR3 has 12 amino acids. Germline CDR1 SGHRS, CDR2 YFSETQ. The CDR3 spells CASSLEQGSDTF. The DNA for the CDR3 is TGCGCCAGCAGCTTGGAACAGGGTTCGGACACCTTC.

This clone has just one count. The rearrangement links TRBV23-1 to TRBJ1-5; a possible D gene is TRBD1 (5 bases). TRBV23-1 is an ORF; its function is uncertain. Between the trimmed V and J ends, which lost 0 bases and 3 bases, there was a span of 27 bases. The CDR3 runs 21 residues. CDR3 in amino acids: CASSQSNGEGEGRATNQPQHF. The CDR3 region has the DNA TGCGCCAGCAGTCAATCGAACGGGGAGGGAGAGGGGAGGGCTACCAATCAGCCCCAGCATTTT.

The chain is built from TRBV30 and TRBJ2-2; TRBD2 matches 10 bases. This CDR3 is built from 21 residues. V lost 3 bases to trimming and J lost 1 base; unmatched junction nucleotides: 20. CDR1 is GTSNPN and CDR2 is SVGIG in the germline V gene (reference sequence). The chain's CDR3 is CAWSERGSGGAGGLNTGELFF. The CDR3 DNA follows: TGTGCCTGGAGCGAACGAGGGAGCGGAGGAGCGGGGGGGCTGAACACCGGGGAGCTGTTTTTT.